This T cell receptor (beta chain) was sequenced during a study of cytomegalovirus exposure and HLA in healthy donors. Donors sampled were nominally healthy, though unrecorded immune exposures were likely. The PCR was carried out with 60 Vbeta primers and 13 Jbeta primers. The repertoire was sequenced with immunoSEQ multiplex PCR; TCRdb's copy has only in-frame clones and lacks some. This table lists roughly 80,000 clones. Germline CDR1 MGHRA, CDR2 YSYEKL. The CDR3 extends over 16 amino acids. Trimming took 4 bases from V and 2 from J, leaving 15 bases between them. Findings of the study overall: Upon later analysis, TCR association rates were observed to vary by HLA locus, being highest for DRB1 and lowest for HLA-C.

Notes on this clone: Its cognate antigen is unknown.

The sample was PBMCs. The chain is built from TRBV4-1 and TRBJ1-5, with unresolved D. The TCR was taken from a man aged 50-60 years in good health and CMV-seronegative. This CDR3 is CASSPQAGFGNQPQHF. The CDR3 coding sequence is TGCGCCAGCAGCCCCCAAGCGGGGTTTGGCAATCAGCCCCAGCATTTT.